This T cell receptor (beta chain) originates from a study of shared clonotypes between healthy human individuals. The assay was immunoSEQ multiplex PCR, and TCRdb's table has in-frame clones only and misses some. This sample has about 660,000 clones, with 74% found just once. The germline V gene has CDR1 SGHAT and CDR2 FQNNGV. The CDR3 has 17 amino acids. The ends lost 6 bases at V and 8 bases at J; junction bases unmatched: 20. The sequence was collected from a woman between 25 and 40 years old in good health. The source material was memory CD4+ T cells sorted from blood. The subset denotes: CD45RA-negative fraction. The J gene is TRBJ1-2, the V gene TRBV11-2; 8 bases are a match to TRBD1. The CDR3 is CASRRTVAGGDYQGYTF. As DNA, the CDR3 is TGTGCCAGCAGACGGACCGTAGCAGGGGGCGATTATCAGGGCTACACCTTC.